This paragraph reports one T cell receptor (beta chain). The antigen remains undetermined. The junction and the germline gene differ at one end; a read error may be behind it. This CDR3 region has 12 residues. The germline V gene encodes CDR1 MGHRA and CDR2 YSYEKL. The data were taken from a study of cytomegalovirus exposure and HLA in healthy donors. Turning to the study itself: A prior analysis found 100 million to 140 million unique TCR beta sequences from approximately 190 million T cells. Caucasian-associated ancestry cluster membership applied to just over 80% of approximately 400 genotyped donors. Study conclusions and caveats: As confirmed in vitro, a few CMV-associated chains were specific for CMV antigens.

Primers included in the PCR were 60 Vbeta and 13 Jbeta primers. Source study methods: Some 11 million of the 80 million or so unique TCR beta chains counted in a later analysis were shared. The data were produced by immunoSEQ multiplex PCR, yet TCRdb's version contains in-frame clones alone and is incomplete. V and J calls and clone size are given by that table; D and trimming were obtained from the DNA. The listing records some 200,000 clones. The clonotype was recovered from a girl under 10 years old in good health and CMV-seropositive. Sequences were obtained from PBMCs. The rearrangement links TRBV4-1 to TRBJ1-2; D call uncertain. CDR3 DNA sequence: TGCGCCAGCAGCCAAGACGCCGCCCAGGCTTGGTTC. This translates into CASSQDAAQAWF.